A single sample gave rise to the 11 T cell receptor beta chains below, sequenced in a study of CD4 T cells in relation to SARS-CoV-2 and coronaviruses. CD4+ T cells from unexposed donors were obtained before the COVID-19 pandemic (2011-2018). Assay used: immunoSEQ multiplex PCR; TCRdb lists only in-frame clones, some missing. The sample has 60,000 to 80,000 clones, about 90% seen once. Material for sequencing was memory CD4+ T cells from PBMCs. Receptors originate from a human donor in good health.

J is TRBJ1-1 and V is TRBV12-3 or TRBV12-4; D unresolved. CDR3 size: 13 residues. V was pared by 5 bases and J by 0 bases, with 7 bases between. CDR3 nucleotides: TGTGCCAGCAGTCCTGTGATGAACACTGAAGCTTTCTTT. Encoded protein: CASSPVMNTEAFF.

The chain's CDR3 is CASSQGQGNTEAFF. CDR3 coding DNA: TGTGCCAGCAGCCAAGGACAGGGGAACACTGAAGCTTTCTTT. The rearrangement links TRBV7-3 to TRBJ1-1; 8 positions agree with TRBD1. This CDR3 has 14 residues. Trimming removed 5 bases from V and 1 base from J; junction bases left unmatched: 3. Germline V gene data show CDR1 as SGHTA and CDR2 as FQGTGA.

The chain couples TRBV12-3 or TRBV12-4 to TRBJ2-5; D is possibly TRBD2 (5 bases). CDR3 length equals 12 residues. The V gene lost 7 bases and the J gene lost 5 bases, with 11 bases spanning the gap. CDR3 sequence: CASTASGETQYF. Written as DNA, the CDR3 is TGTGCCAGCACCGCCTCGGGGGAGACCCAGTACTTC.

This chain uses TRBV6-5 with TRBJ2-1, with D maybe TRBD2 (6 bases). The CDR3 spans 13 residues. The V gene's germline CDR1 is MNHEY and CDR2 SVGAGI. V was cut by 6 bases and J by 9 bases, with 15 bases left in between. As DNA, the CDR3 is TGTGCCAGCAGCCCGACTAGTTATACTGAGCAGTTCTTC. Translated: CASSPTSYTEQFF.

The rearrangement links TRBV10-3 to TRBJ2-5; 8 bases line up with TRBD2. V lost 0 bases and J lost 5; bases outside the gene matches: 11. The CDR3 loop spans 17 amino acids. Germline CDR1 ENHRY, CDR2 SYGVKD. The CDR3, as DNA: TGTGCCATCAGTGAGTCGGTAGAAGCGGGAGTACGGGAGACCCAGTACTTC. Residues: CAISESVEAGVRETQYF.

This sequence joins TRBV29-1 and TRBJ2-7, with D maybe TRBD1 (6 bases). This CDR3 has 15 residues. Trimming left V 5 bases short and J 3 bases short, with 20 bases between. Germline V lookup: CDR1 SQVTM, CDR2 ANQGSEA. CDR3 bases: TGCAGCGTTCCCGGAAAATCAGGGACAAACTACGAGCAGTACTTC. Protein sequence: CSVPGKSGTNYEQYF.

In its sample, this clone was seen once. The chain employs TRBV24-1 and TRBJ2-5; TRBD2 matches at 7 bases. The junction had 4 bases not matched to a gene; V was cut back by 3 bases and J by 1 base. CDR1 KGHDR and CDR2 SFDVKD come from the germline V gene. The CDR3 has 15 amino acids. The CDR3 DNA sequence: TGTGCCACCAGTGATAGCGGGGATTTCCAAGAGACCCAGTACTTC. Protein: CATSDSGDFQETQYF.

The chain combines TRBV29-1 with TRBJ1-2; 7 nucleotides align to TRBD1. The trim removed 6 bases at V and 5 bases at J, leaving 6 bases unmatched. Germline-derived CDR1 and CDR2 are SQVTM and ANQGSEA. The CDR3 covers 12 residues. The CDR3 is CSVAGTEYGYTF. Here the CDR3 DNA reads TGCAGCGTCGCCGGGACAGAATATGGCTACACCTTC.

This clone was observed once. The chain uses TRBV3-1 (or the pseudogene TRBV3-2) and TRBJ2-4; possibly TRBD1 for D (6 bases). Per germline, CDR1 LGHDT and CDR2 YNNKEL (reference sequence). CDR3 length equals 16 residues. V was shortened by 4 bases and J by 1 base, with 14 bases between the two germline ends. The CDR3 sequence: CASSPLTGRAKNIQYF. The DNA of the CDR3 is TGTGCCAGCAGCCCCTTGACAGGACGGGCCAAAAACATTCAGTACTTC.

The rearrangement links TRBV5-6 to TRBJ2-5; D tentatively reads TRBD1 or TRBD2 (5 bases each). The CDR3 sequence is 13 residues long. Germline V gene sequence: CDR1 SGHDT, CDR2 YYEEEE. V was pared by 3 bases and J by 2 bases, with 8 bases between. As DNA, the CDR3 is TGTGCCAGCAGCTCGGGACCGCAAGAGACCCAGTACTTC. It yields the protein CASSSGPQETQYF.

This chain joins TRBV11-2 and TRBJ2-7; no reliable D call. This CDR3 region has 13 residues. From germline, CDR1 is SGHAT and CDR2 FQNNGV. V was clipped by 1 base and J by 3 bases, with 7 bases between them. DNA of the CDR3: TGTGCCAGCAGCTTAGGTACGCTCTACGAGCAGTACTTC. It is translated as CASSLGTLYEQYF.